This T cell receptor beta chain was recovered during a study of cytomegalovirus exposure and HLA in healthy donors. Study findings and constraints: What TCR beta sequences reportedly achieved was accurate prediction of HLA-A and HLA-B alleles in most subjects.

Germline CDR1 and CDR2: MNHEY and SVGAGI. With 2 bases clipped from V and 4 bases from J, the junction kept 9 bases outside the gene matches. The length of the CDR3 is 16 residues. This clone occurred a few times. What it binds is not known. Primers included in the PCR were 60 Vbeta and 13 Jbeta primers. Sequencing was performed with immunoSEQ multiplex PCR; in TCRdb, only in-frame clones are kept and a portion is missing. The sample has 99,000 or so clones, approximately 80% seen once; the top ten hold 1.3%. The gene calls are TRBV6-5 and TRBJ2-7, with TRBD2 matching over 9 bases. This receptor was identified in a man aged 25 to 40 in good health and CMV-seronegative. Sequenced: PBMCs. CDR3 nucleotides: TGTGCCAGCAGTTACGGGTTTGGCGGGGGGGTTTACGAGCAGTACTTC. It specifies CASSYGFGGGVYEQYF.